These 26 T cell receptor beta chains were all obtained from the same sample, sequenced in a study of T cell responses to AZD1222 COVID-19 vaccine. Here immunoSEQ multiplex PCR was the method, and the copy in TCRdb shows in-frame clones only, minus some. This table has 180,000 or so clones, 80% to 95% appearing once. Specimen: peripheral blood, collected on day 0 of AZD1222 vaccination. These receptors originate from an adult in good health.

This CDR3 reads CASTNEERLLNTEAFF. CDR3 nucleotides: TGTGCCAGCACCAACGAGGAGAGACTACTGAACACTGAAGCTTTCTTT. This rearrangement joins TRBV6-6 to TRBJ1-1; no clear D gene. CDR3 length: 16 residues. Germline CDR1 is MNHNY and CDR2 is SVGAGI (reference sequence). Between the trimmed V and J ends, which lost 7 bases and 0 bases, there was a span of 18 bases.

The genes are TRBV19 and TRBJ2-7; D gene unclear. Between the trimmed V and J ends, which lost 7 bases and 1 base, there was a span of 17 bases. Germline CDR1 and CDR2: LNHDA and SQIVND (reference sequence). The CDR3 totals 15 residues. The CDR3 sequence is CASTPSLDGSYEQYF. In DNA, the CDR3 is TGTGCCAGTACCCCCTCTCTGGACGGTTCCTACGAGCAGTACTTC.

This chain joins TRBV5-1 and TRBJ1-5, with D unclear. Deletions cut 6 bases from V and 8 bases from J, with 21 bases between. Germline V gene sequence: CDR1 SGHRS, CDR2 YFSETQ. The CDR3 spans 15 residues. The CDR3 DNA is TGCGCCAGCAAACTTGGATGGTCGGGAGGAGAGCCCCAGCATTTT. It encodes CASKLGWSGGEPQHF. Variable domain in full (rest from reference TRBV5-1 and TRBJ1-5): KAGVTQTPRYLIKTRGQQVTLSCSPISGHRSVSWYQQTPGQGLQFLFEYFSETQRNKGNFPGRFSGRQFSNSRSEMNVSTLELGDSALYLCASKLGWSGGEPQHFGDGTRLSIL.

The chain uses TRBV6-2 or TRBV6-3 and TRBJ1-3, with D possibly TRBD1 on 5 matching bases. Between the trimmed V and J ends, which lost 6 bases and 2 bases, there was a span of 17 bases. The CDR3 contains 16 residues. Germline values: CDR1 MNHEY, CDR2 SVGEGT. DNA for the CDR3: TGTGCCAGCAGCCTAACCCGAACAGGTACTGGAAACACCATATATTTT. Translated, it gives CASSLTRTGTGNTIYF.

The genes are TRBV19 and TRBJ2-1; 13 nucleotides match TRBD2. This CDR3 has 18 amino acids. CDR1 is LNHDA and CDR2 is SQIVND in the germline V gene (reference sequence). With V trimmed by 1 base and J by 4 bases, 7 bases remained unmatched. This CDR3 is CASSIGLAGGPFYNEQFF. In DNA form, the CDR3 reads TGTGCCAGTAGTATAGGACTAGCGGGGGGCCCATTTTACAATGAGCAGTTCTTC.

The chain has TRBV19 and TRBJ1-6; maybe TRBD1 (5 bases). This CDR3 has 16 residues. Trimming took 5 bases from V and 7 from J, leaving 18 bases between them. The germline CDR1 and CDR2 sequences are LNHDA and SQIVND (reference sequence). CDR3 amino acids: CASSGYGTEKNSPLHF. The DNA of the CDR3 is TGTGCCAGTAGTGGCTACGGGACGGAGAAAAATTCACCCCTCCACTTT.

The gene calls are TRBV12-5 and TRBJ2-3, with TRBD2 identical over 12 bases. With V trimmed by 1 base and J by 0 bases, 2 bases remained unmatched. Germline CDR1 LGHNT, CDR2 FRNRAP. CDR3 length: 17 residues. CDR3 sequence: CASGLGGLAGSTDTQYF. The CDR3 region has the DNA TGTGCTAGTGGTTTGGGGGGACTAGCGGGTAGCACAGATACGCAGTATTTT.

DNA for the CDR3: TGTGCCTGGAACTCCCATCCGGGACAGGGCCACACCATATATTTT. Amino acids: CAWNSHPGQGHTIYF. The V and J genes are TRBV30 and TRBJ1-3; 9 nucleotides agree with TRBD1. The CDR3 runs to 15 residues. J was trimmed by 8 bases and V by 4 bases; bases with no gene match: 12. CDR1 GTSNPN and CDR2 SVGIG come from the germline V gene (reference sequence).

This chain connects TRBV6-5 to TRBJ1-2; D not resolved. Trimming pared 7 bases from V and 7 bases from J, leaving 13 bases between. Per germline, CDR1 MNHEY and CDR2 SVGAGI. The CDR3 runs 12 residues. In DNA form, the CDR3 reads TGTGCCAGCATGGAGGGAATGAGTGGCTACACCTTC. As protein: CASMEGMSGYTF.

The chain combines TRBV27 with TRBJ1-3; possibly TRBD1 for D (5 bases). Germline values: CDR1 MNHEY, CDR2 SMNVEV (reference sequence). V lost 6 bases and J lost 6, with 18 bases in between. The CDR3 is 15 residues long. CDR3 amino acids: CASRPGGAGENTIYF. The CDR3, as DNA: TGTGCCAGCAGACCGGGGGGAGCGGGAGAAAACACCATATATTTT.

The chain has TRBV5-4 and TRBJ1-2; D is unresolved. Germline assignment: CDR1 SGHNT and CDR2 YYREEE (reference sequence). The germline V and J ends were trimmed by 4 bases and 0 bases, with 10 bases remaining between them. The CDR3 is 14 amino acids. CDR3: CASSPANPNYGYTF. The CDR3 DNA is TGTGCCAGCAGCCCAGCGAACCCTAACTATGGCTACACCTTC.

The chain links TRBV12-3 or TRBV12-4 to TRBJ1-6; 7 nucleotides agree with TRBD1. J was trimmed by 7 bases and V by 10 bases; bases with no gene match: 7. The CDR3 length is 13 residues. CDR3 protein: CATSTGYNSPLHF. The CDR3 DNA reads TGTGCCACCTCGACAGGGTACAATTCACCCCTCCACTTT.

This clone was counted once. The genes are TRBV28 and TRBJ2-1; 7 nucleotides match TRBD2. The V gene's germline CDR1 is MDHEN and CDR2 SYDVKM. The CDR3 has 16 residues. Germline trimming cut 6 bases from V and 8 bases from J; bases unmatched to any gene: 16. The CDR3 sequence is CASSQVSAAGVDEQFF. Written as DNA, the CDR3 is TGTGCCAGCAGCCAGGTTTCCGCCGCGGGGGTCGATGAGCAGTTCTTC.

The chain links TRBV19 to TRBJ1-5; TRBD1 is a possible D gene (6 bases). Germline V gives CDR1 LNHDA, CDR2 SQIVND (reference sequence). The CDR3 runs to 15 residues. Trimming left V 6 bases short and J 1 base short, with 13 bases between. This chain's CDR3 is CASRNREGSNQPQHF. CDR3 nucleotide sequence: TGTGCCAGTAGGAACAGGGAGGGGAGCAATCAGCCCCAGCATTTT.

This rearrangement joins TRBV13 to TRBJ1-1; D ambiguous. Germline-derived CDR1 and CDR2 are PRHDT and FYEKMQ (reference sequence). The CDR3 sequence is 15 residues long. Trimming took 7 bases from V and 1 from J, leaving 16 bases between them. CDR3 bases: TGTGCCAGCACCGTACACCCGGGAGCGAACACTGAAGCTTTCTTT. Translated: CASTVHPGANTEAFF. Full variable domain (missing parts from reference TRBV13 and TRBJ1-1): AAGVIQSPRHLIKEKRETATLKCYPIPRHDTVYWYQQGPGQDPQFLISFYEKMQSDKGSIPDRFSAQQFSDYHSELNMSSLELGDSALYFCASTVHPGANTEAFFGQGTRLTVV.

V usage is TRBV7-9 and J usage is TRBJ2-6; D remains ambiguous. Trimming pared 1 base from V and 0 bases from J, leaving 4 bases between. This CDR3 spans 15 amino acids. From germline, CDR1 is SEHNR and CDR2 FQNEAQ (reference sequence). CDR3 residues: CASSLEISGANVLTF. CDR3 coding DNA: TGTGCCAGCAGCTTAGAGATCTCTGGGGCCAACGTCCTGACTTTC.

This CDR3 is CASSQDLWTESSYEQYF. CDR3 coding DNA: TGCGCCAGCAGCCAAGATTTATGGACAGAGAGCTCCTACGAGCAGTACTTC. The J gene is TRBJ2-7, the V gene TRBV4-1; maybe TRBD1 (6 bases). Between the trimmed V and J ends, which lost 0 bases and 0 bases, there was a span of 15 bases. The CDR3 consists of 17 residues. Germline values: CDR1 MGHRA, CDR2 YSYEKL.

The rearrangement uses TRBV30 and TRBJ2-2; TRBD1 agrees at 7 bases. The length of the CDR3 is 18 residues. CDR1 is GTSNPN, CDR2 SVGIG, per germline (reference sequence). J gave up 1 base and V 2 bases, and 13 bases lay outside the gene matches. The DNA for the CDR3 is TGTGCCTGGAGTCATTCGATAGGGGGCCTTTTGAACACCGGGGAGCTGTTTTTT. Its translation: CAWSHSIGGLLNTGELFF.

This chain connects TRBV18 to TRBJ1-1, with D uncertain. CDR1 and CDR2 from the germline V gene are KGHSH and LQKENI. CDR3 size: 15 residues. V lost 3 bases and J 5 bases, leaving 16 bases between the germline ends. The CDR3 reads CASSPLEPGGTEAFF. Written as DNA, the CDR3 is TGTGCCAGCTCACCCTTGGAGCCCGGCGGGACTGAAGCTTTCTTT.

V gene TRBV29-1 combines with J gene TRBJ1-3; no clear D. Germline V lookup: CDR1 SQVTM, CDR2 ANQGSEA. This CDR3 comprises 13 residues. V was pared by 3 bases and J by 1 base, with 7 bases between. The CDR3 coding sequence is TGCAGCGTTGAGCCATCTTCTGGAAACACCATATATTTT. Translation: CSVEPSSGNTIYF.

This chain uses TRBV13 with TRBJ1-2; TRBD1 aligns across 8 bases. The CDR3 runs 16 residues. In germline, CDR1 is PRHDT, CDR2 FYEKMQ (reference sequence). J was trimmed by 4 bases and V by 3 bases; bases with no gene match: 10. The CDR3 region is CASSFSGTGRSYGYTF. The CDR3 DNA is TGTGCCAGCAGCTTTTCCGGGACAGGTCGGAGCTATGGCTACACCTTC.

V gene TRBV6-5 combines with J gene TRBJ2-2; 8 positions agree with TRBD1. Trimming at V came to 8 bases and at J to 10 bases, leaving 12 bases not matched to a gene. This CDR3 contains 14 residues. Germline V lookup: CDR1 MNHEY, CDR2 SVGAGI. CDR3 sequence reads: CASGIGRGREELFF. DNA for the CDR3: TGTGCCAGCGGGATCGGCAGGGGGCGTGAGGAGCTGTTTTTT.

V is TRBV27 and J is TRBJ2-3; either TRBD1 or TRBD2 may supply D (6 bases each). V lost 3 bases and J lost 3, with 13 bases in between. The CDR3 has 15 amino acids. Germline V gene sequence: CDR1 MNHEY, CDR2 SMNVEV (reference sequence). The CDR3 coding sequence is TGTGCCAGCAGTTTGAGAGGGGGGTGGACAGATACGCAGTATTTT. Translation: CASSLRGGWTDTQYF.

The rearrangement links TRBV7-2 to TRBJ2-5, with D unresolved. V lost 1 base to trimming and J lost 1 base, with 7 bases between them. Germline V gene lookup returns CDR1 SGHTA and CDR2 FQGNSA. The CDR3 is made up of 14 amino acids. CDR3 amino acids: CASSLGGFQETQYF. The CDR3 bases are TGTGCCAGCAGCTTAGGGGGATTCCAAGAGACCCAGTACTTC.

The V call is TRBV6-5, the J call TRBJ1-4, with a possible D match to TRBD1 (6 bases). V was trimmed by 6 bases and J by 6 bases, leaving 14 bases between them. The germline gives CDR1 MNHEY, CDR2 SVGAGI. The CDR3 sequence is 14 residues long. The CDR3 bases are TGTGCCAGCAGGGGGGGGCTTTGGCATGAAAAACTGTTTTTT. This sequence encodes CASRGGLWHEKLFF.

The chain joins TRBV2 to TRBJ2-1; D is unclear. V was shortened by 4 bases and J by 0 bases, with 7 bases between the two germline ends. This CDR3 is 14 amino acids long. The V gene's germline CDR1 is SNHLY and CDR2 FYNNEI. The CDR3 sequence: CASSASPSYNEQFF. The CDR3 nucleotides read TGTGCCAGCAGTGCGTCTCCCTCCTACAATGAGCAGTTCTTC.